These 23 T cell receptor beta chains were sequenced from one sample in a study of immune evolution from preneoplasia to lung adenocarcinoma. Measured with immunoSEQ multiplex PCR; TCRdb has only the in-frame clones, and not every one. The table shows 9,500 to 12,000 clones, with around 86% occurring only once. Sequencing was performed on FFPE invasive lung adenocarcinoma tissue. All receptors derive from a person in their 70s with invasive lung adenocarcinoma.

This clone was detected only once. The J gene is TRBJ2-5, the V gene TRBV2; tentatively, D is TRBD1 (5 bases). CDR3 length equals 13 residues. V was cut by 4 bases and J by 3 bases, with 9 bases left in between. Looked up from germline, CDR1 is SNHLY and CDR2 is FYNNEI. CDR3 loop: CASSGVGEETQYF. The CDR3 nucleotides are TGTGCCAGCAGTGGCGTAGGGGAAGAGACCCAGTACTTC.

V usage is TRBV27 and J usage is TRBJ2-5; 9 bases line up with TRBD2. This CDR3 contains 15 residues. CDR1 and CDR2 (germline): MNHEY, SMNVEV (reference sequence). Trimming took 6 bases from V and 2 from J; bases not matched to a gene: 7. The CDR3 DNA reads TGTGCCAGCAGCCCCAGCGGGGGGATACAAGAGACCCAGTACTTC. Protein sequence: CASSPSGGIQETQYF.

This chain joins TRBV9 and TRBJ2-7, with 7 bases aligning to TRBD1. V shed 1 base, J shed 2 bases, and the junction held 9 bases outside the gene matches. This CDR3 spans 16 amino acids. CDR1 is SGDLS and CDR2 is YYNGEE in the germline V gene. The CDR3 loop reads CASSVSTGTVPYEQYF. CDR3 DNA sequence: TGTGCCAGCAGCGTAAGTACCGGGACAGTTCCCTACGAGCAGTACTTC.

This clone turned up a few times. The DNA for the CDR3 is TGTGCCAGCAGCTTAGTTCTTCACAATGAGCAGTTCTTC. This codes for CASSLVLHNEQFF. V and J are TRBV11-2 and TRBJ2-1; D not resolved. V lost 1 base, J lost 5 bases, and 6 bases lay in between. CDR3 length: 13 amino acids. Germline V CDR1 and CDR2: SGHAT, FQNNGV. The whole variable domain, filled in from reference TRBV11-2 and TRBJ2-1, reads EAGVAQSPRYKIIEKRQSVAFWCNPISGHATLYWYQQILGQGPKLLIQFQNNGVVDDSQLPKDRFSAERLKGVDSTLKIQPAKLEDSAVYLCASSLVLHNEQFFGPGTRLTVL.

This sequence joins TRBV19 and TRBJ1-1; possible D gene TRBD1, 5 bases. CDR3 size: 13 residues. V was cut by 3 bases and J by 11 bases, with 16 bases left in between. Germline CDR1 LNHDA, CDR2 SQIVND (reference sequence). The CDR3 bases are TGTGCCAGTAGTATCAGGGCAGGGTACGTCGCTTTCTTT. Its protein product is CASSIRAGYVAFF.

The chain uses TRBV7-6 and TRBJ2-1; 11 bases are shared with TRBD1. The CDR3 is 15 residues long. Losses at the gene ends were 0 bases for V and 9 bases for J; bases not matched to a gene: 4. Germline V gene lookup returns CDR1 SGHVS and CDR2 FNYEAQ. CDR3 residues: CASSLAGQGAGEQFF. Written as DNA, the CDR3 is TGTGCCAGCAGCTTAGCCGGACAGGGGGCGGGTGAGCAGTTCTTC. Looking up the rest from reference TRBV7-6 and TRBJ2-1 gives the full variable domain: GAGVSQSPRYKVTKRGQDVALRCDPISGHVSLYWYRQALGQGPEFLTYFNYEAQQDKSGLPNDRFSAERPEGSISTLTIQRTEQRDSAMYRCASSLAGQGAGEQFFGPGTRLTVL.

This clone showed up just once. The gene calls are TRBV6-5 and TRBJ2-7; 9 bases fit TRBD2. In germline, CDR1 is MNHEY, CDR2 SVGAGI. The CDR3 extends over 13 amino acids. The V gene end was trimmed by 6 bases and the J gene end by 7 bases; junction bases not matched to a gene: 7. The CDR3 DNA reads TGTGCCAGCAGGGGCGGGAGGGCCGCGGAGCAGTACTTC. Encoded protein: CASRGGRAAEQYF.

V is TRBV6-6 and J is TRBJ2-7; D gene ambiguous. V lost 2 bases to trimming and J lost 5 bases, with 13 bases between them. The germline CDR1 and CDR2 sequences are MNHNY and SVGAGI (reference sequence). This CDR3 spans 14 amino acids. As DNA, the CDR3 is TGTGCCAGCAGTTACGACGGAGCCAAGGACGAGCAGTACTTC. Amino acids: CASSYDGAKDEQYF.

V gene TRBV28 combines with J gene TRBJ2-7; possibly TRBD2 for D (5 bases). The V end was cut by 8 bases, the J end by 5 bases, with 13 bases between. This CDR3 spans 12 amino acids. CDR1 and CDR2 (germline): MDHEN, SYDVKM. The CDR3 nucleotides read TGTGCCAGCGCGGGTCTTACGCACGAGCAGTACTTC. Translating gives CASAGLTHEQYF.

This sequence joins TRBV6-5 and TRBJ2-1; TRBD1 matches 8 bases. There are 15 residues in the CDR3. V was clipped by 6 bases and J by 4 bases; unmatched bases: 8. CDR1 MNHEY and CDR2 SVGAGI come from the germline V gene. CDR3: CASRPDRESYNEQFF. As DNA, the CDR3 is TGTGCCAGCAGACCGGACAGGGAATCTTACAATGAGCAGTTCTTC.

V is TRBV10-2 and J is TRBJ1-2, with unresolved D. Germline lookup yields CDR1 WSHSY and CDR2 SAAADI. The length of the CDR3 is 14 residues. V gave up 0 bases and J gave up 8 bases, with 13 bases separating them. The CDR3 protein is CASSESAATRGYTF. The DNA for the CDR3 is TGCGCCAGCAGTGAGTCTGCGGCCACCAGAGGCTACACCTTC.

V and J are TRBV4-1 and TRBJ2-2; 9 bases match TRBD2. V trimming: 6 bases; J trimming: 4 bases; junction bases outside the gene matches: 9. The CDR3 extends over 16 amino acids. CDR1 is MGHRA, CDR2 YSYEKL, per germline. CDR3 loop: CASRPPAGGGTGELFF. In nucleotides, the CDR3 is TGCGCCAGCAGACCGCCAGCGGGGGGAGGCACCGGGGAGCTGTTTTTT.

J is TRBJ2-5 and V is TRBV4-1, with D tentatively TRBD2 (6 bases). This CDR3 is 17 amino acids long. Trimming pared 4 bases from V and 1 base from J, leaving 19 bases between. CDR1 MGHRA and CDR2 YSYEKL come from the germline V gene. Here the CDR3 reads CASSPLIAGGVQETQYF. The CDR3 nucleotides read TGCGCCAGCAGCCCCCTCATTGCCGGCGGGGTCCAAGAGACCCAGTACTTC.

The chain recombines TRBV7-6 with TRBJ1-2; possible D gene TRBD1, 6 bases. V lost 1 base to trimming and J lost 5 bases, with 11 bases between them. This CDR3 has 14 amino acids. CDR1 and CDR2 (germline): SGHVS, FNYEAQ. The DNA of the CDR3 is TGTGCCAGCAGCTTAGATGGAGGGGGGTATGGCTACACCTTC. It translates to CASSLDGGGYGYTF.

The V call is TRBV29-1, the J call TRBJ1-1; 9 bases match TRBD1. After removal of 0 bases from V and 10 bases from J, the junction contained 6 bases not matched to a gene. CDR1 SQVTM and CDR2 ANQGSEA come from the germline V gene. There are 13 residues in the CDR3. Here the CDR3 DNA reads TGCAGCGTTGAAGAAGGACAGGGGTACACAGCTTTCTTT. It is translated as CSVEEGQGYTAFF.

V and J are TRBV5-6 and TRBJ2-7, with TRBD1 as a possible D gene (5 bases). Between the trimmed V and J ends, which lost 4 bases and 5 bases, there was a span of 10 bases. CDR3 size: 12 residues. The germline CDR1 and CDR2 sequences are SGHDT and YYEEEE. DNA for the CDR3: TGTGCCAGCAGCGTGGTAGGGGACGAGCAGTACTTC. Its protein is CASSVVGDEQYF.

This clone was recorded only once. This sequence joins TRBV6-5 and TRBJ1-4; no clear D. V lost 5 bases and J lost 5, with 12 bases in between. CDR1 is MNHEY, CDR2 SVGAGI, per germline. The CDR3 covers 14 residues. CDR3 DNA sequence: TGTGCCAGCAGTGGCGGACCCTTCAATGAAAAACTGTTTTTT. Its protein product is CASSGGPFNEKLFF.

The chain uses TRBV7-9 and TRBJ1-1; weak D call: TRBD1 (5 bases). Deletions cut 3 bases from V and 3 bases from J, with 11 bases between. Germline assignment: CDR1 SEHNR and CDR2 FQNEAQ (reference sequence). The CDR3 runs 14 residues. The DNA for the CDR3 is TGTGCCAGCAGCTTGTGGACAACCCACACTGAAGCTTTCTTT. Translating it yields CASSLWTTHTEAFF. Based on the CDR3 plus reference TRBV7-9 and TRBJ1-1, the full variable domain is DTGVSQNPRHKITKRGQNVTFRCDPISEHNRLYWYRQTLGQGPEFLTYFQNEAQLEKSRLLSDRFSAERPKGSFSTLEIQRTEQGDSAMYLCASSLWTTHTEAFFGQGTRLTVV.

The V and J genes are TRBV5-6 and TRBJ1-5; D perhaps matches TRBD1 (6 bases). This CDR3 is built from 14 residues. The V end was cut by 1 base, the J end by 1 base, with 6 bases between. CDR1 and CDR2 from the germline V gene are SGHDT and YYEEEE. The CDR3 loop reads CASSLQGSNQPQHF. The CDR3 coding sequence is TGTGCCAGCAGCTTGCAGGGGAGCAATCAGCCCCAGCATTTT.

In DNA form, the CDR3 reads TGTGCCAGCAGTTGGCAGGGGCCCGCCGAGCAGTACTTC. This gives the protein CASSWQGPAEQYF. The rearrangement joins TRBV28 to TRBJ2-7, with D tentatively TRBD1 (6 bases). The CDR3 runs to 13 residues. The V end was cut by 4 bases, the J end by 6 bases, with 13 bases between. Germline CDR1 MDHEN, CDR2 SYDVKM.

The chain carries TRBV15 and TRBJ1-1; D may be TRBD1 (5 bases). The CDR3 extends over 15 amino acids. V was clipped by 1 base and J by 2 bases, with 11 bases between them. The germline V gene encodes CDR1 LNHNV and CDR2 YYDKDF (reference sequence). CDR3 nucleotides: TGTGCCACCAGCAGAGTCGCCAGGGCTAACACTGAAGCTTTCTTT. It yields the protein CATSRVARANTEAFF. Using reference TRBV15 and TRBJ1-1 for the parts outside the CDR3, the full variable domain is DAMVIQNPRYQVTQFGKPVTLSCSQTLNHNVMYWYQQKSSQAPKLLFHYYDKDFNNEADTPDNFQSRRPNTSFCFLDIRSPGLGDTAMYLCATSRVARANTEAFFGQGTRLTVV.

This clone appeared once. The CDR3 sequence is CASSLGGTQETQYF. CDR3 nucleotides: TGTGCCAGCAGCTTAGGGGGGACCCAAGAGACCCAGTACTTC. V usage is TRBV5-6 and J usage is TRBJ2-5, with D tentatively TRBD1 or TRBD2 (6 bases each). The germline CDR1 and CDR2 sequences are SGHDT and YYEEEE. The ends were cut back, 2 bases at V and 1 base at J, with 9 bases in the middle. The CDR3 covers 14 residues.

In nucleotides, the CDR3 is TGTGCCAGCAGTTCCTCGACTAGCGGGAGCACAGATACGCAGTATTTT. Translated, it gives CASSSSTSGSTDTQYF. The rearrangement joins TRBV6-5 to TRBJ2-3, with 10 bases aligning to TRBD2. V lost 4 bases, J lost 0 bases, and 4 bases stayed unmatched. This CDR3 has 16 amino acids. Germline V CDR1 and CDR2: MNHEY, SVGAGI.